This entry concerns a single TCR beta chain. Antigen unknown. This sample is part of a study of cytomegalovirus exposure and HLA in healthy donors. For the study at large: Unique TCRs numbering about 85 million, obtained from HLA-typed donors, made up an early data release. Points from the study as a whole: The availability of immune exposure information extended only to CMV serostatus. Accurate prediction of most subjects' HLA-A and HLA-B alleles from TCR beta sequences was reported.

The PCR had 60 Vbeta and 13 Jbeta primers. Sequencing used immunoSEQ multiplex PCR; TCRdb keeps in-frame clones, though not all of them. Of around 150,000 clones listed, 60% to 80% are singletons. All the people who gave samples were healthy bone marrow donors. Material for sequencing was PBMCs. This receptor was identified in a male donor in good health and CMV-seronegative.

The CDR3 nucleotides are TGCAGGGCAGGGGACGGGCAAAGGGCTTTCTTT. As protein: CRAGDGQRAFF. V is TRBV29-1 and J is TRBJ1-1; weak D call: TRBD1 (6 bases). Germline lookup yields CDR1 SQVTM and CDR2 ANQGSEA. The CDR3 is 11 residues long.